A selection of T cell receptor beta chains follows, all from one sample in a study of T cell repertoires in cytomegalovirus infection. Each CDR3 protein gets one entry after TCRdb re-called the reads with MiXCR. The top ten hold approximately 2.3% of the sample, which has about 300,000 distinct CDR3 sequences, about a tenth seen once. Sequencing was done on a sample of PBMCs. These receptors were obtained from a human donor in good health (CMV status not recorded). Some clones in this sample may be carry-over from other donors' samples. CDR3s include the opening cysteine and the closing phenylalanine or tryptophan.

j_call: TRBJ1-1; v_call: TRBV20-1; cdr3_aa: CSARREPPTEAFF
j_call: TRBJ2-1; v_call: TRBV24-1; cdr3_aa: CATSRTGYNEQFF
j_call: TRBJ2-2; v_call: TRBV24-1; cdr3_aa: CATGPRQGAPSSNTGELFF
j_call: TRBJ1-1; v_call: TRBV11-1; cdr3_aa: CASSLDTGPNTEAFF
j_call: TRBJ1-1; v_call: TRBV2; cdr3_aa: CASRDLQEKAFF
j_call: TRBJ2-2; v_call: TRBV7-9; cdr3_aa: CASSSGGINTGELFF
j_call: TRBJ1-2; v_call: TRBV14; cdr3_aa: CASSQITGVGYTF
j_call: TRBJ2-5; v_call: TRBV7-2; cdr3_aa: CASSPAREETQYF
j_call: TRBJ1-4; v_call: TRBV7-6; cdr3_aa: CASSHPISRDRERAWWANEKLFF
j_call: TRBJ1-2; v_call: TRBV2; cdr3_aa: CASSGRLNRGYTF
j_call: TRBJ2-1; v_call: TRBV2; cdr3_aa: CADSNRPSSYNEQFF
j_call: TRBJ1-2; v_call: TRBV3-1; cdr3_aa: CASSQGMGDYGYTF
j_call: TRBJ1-1; v_call: TRBV6-2/TRBV6-3; cdr3_aa: CASRDDWNTEAFF
j_call: TRBJ2-6; v_call: TRBV6-2/TRBV6-3; cdr3_aa: CASGQGLSGANVLTF
j_call: TRBJ1-1; v_call: TRBV2; cdr3_aa: CASCRGLNTEAFF
j_call: TRBJ2-7; v_call: TRBV2; cdr3_aa: CASITDRWNEQYF
j_call: TRBJ2-4; v_call: TRBV7-2; cdr3_aa: CASSIKSGGGQNIQYF